This T cell receptor beta chain derives from a study of T cell responses to AZD1222 COVID-19 vaccine. Per germline, CDR1 SEHNR and CDR2 FQNEAQ (reference sequence). The CDR3 covers 14 residues. Trimming left V 0 bases short and J 7 bases short, with 10 bases between. Broader study findings: Two doses of AZD1222 preceded a rise in Spike-specific TCR breadth and depth.

In regard to this clone: Its specificity is not known.

Clones were sequenced by immunoSEQ multiplex PCR, and TCRdb holds only the in-frame ones, with some missing. This sample has some 190,000 clones, with roughly 92% found just once. The chain recombines TRBV7-9 with TRBJ1-5, with D maybe TRBD1 (5 bases). The origin of this receptor is an adult in good health. The sequencing here drew on peripheral blood, taken on day 0 of AZD1222 vaccination. The CDR3, as DNA: TGTGCCAGCAGCTTAGCGGGGGGTGGCCAGCCCCAGCATTTT. Its translation is CASSLAGGGQPQHF.